Each of the 4 T cell receptor beta chains below was sequenced from the same sample in a study of cytomegalovirus exposure and HLA in healthy donors. Primers: 60 Vbeta forward and 13 Jbeta reverse. Sequencing used immunoSEQ multiplex PCR; TCRdb keeps in-frame clones, though not all of them. The data show over 80,000 clones, roughly 79% seen once. The sequencing sample was made of PBMCs. Every receptor here comes from a woman aged 70 to 79 in good health and CMV-seropositive.

V is TRBV25-1 and J is TRBJ2-7, with 7 bases aligning to TRBD1. Germline CDR1 reads MGHDK; CDR2 reads SYGVNS. This CDR3 spans 15 amino acids. Losses at the gene ends were 8 bases for V and 2 bases for J; bases not matched to a gene: 12. CDR3: CASEDREQGAYEQYF. The CDR3 region has the DNA TGTGCCAGCGAGGATAGGGAGCAGGGGGCCTACGAGCAGTACTTC.

Here the CDR3 DNA reads TGTGCCAGCAGCGTAGTCCCCCCTATGGCGGGGAGATACAATGAGCAGTTCTTC. It is translated as CASSVVPPMAGRYNEQFF. The rearrangement joins TRBV9 to TRBJ2-1; tentatively, D is TRBD2 (6 bases). The germline CDR1 and CDR2 sequences are SGDLS and YYNGEE. This CDR3 comprises 18 residues. Trimming removed 0 bases from V and 4 bases from J, with 20 bases in between.

The J gene is TRBJ2-1, the V gene TRBV5-1, with 7 positions matching TRBD2. From germline, CDR1 is SGHRS and CDR2 YFSETQ. After removal of 4 bases from V and 5 bases from J, the junction contained 12 bases not matched to a gene. This CDR3 contains 16 residues. The CDR3 reads CASSRGRGLGNNEQFF. CDR3 sequence (DNA): TGCGCCAGCAGCAGAGGGAGGGGCCTAGGTAACAATGAGCAGTTCTTC.

In DNA, the CDR3 is TGTGCCAGCAGCTTAGGGATGGGCAGGACTTTCCCCCCAGATACGCAGTATTTT. It yields the protein CASSLGMGRTFPPDTQYF. The J gene is TRBJ2-3, the V gene TRBV7-2; a possible D gene is TRBD2 (5 bases). The CDR3 length is 18 residues. Germline CDR1 reads SGHTA; CDR2 reads FQGNSA. V gave up 1 base and J gave up 4 bases, with 21 bases separating them.